One sample yielded the 12 T cell receptor beta chains listed below, sequenced in a study of T cells in Graves' hyperthyroidism and ophthalmopathy. RNA transcripts served as the template for amplifying TCR beta CDR3 regions. The HTBI primer set was used in a first-round RT-PCR of the TCR CDR3. One entry per CDR3 protein results from TCRdb running MiXCR on the multiplex PCR reads. The sample records 350,000 or so distinct CDR3 sequences, 20% to 25% being singletons. The specimen was blood. The receptors shown here come from a woman aged 45-59 years with Graves' hyperthyroidism.

This clonotype was found a few times. A single base separates this from a much larger clone, so it may be a read error. This chain uses TRBV12-3 or TRBV12-4 with TRBJ1-1; 7 nucleotides agree with TRBD1. This CDR3 contains 13 residues. The CDR3 reads CTSSSGGNTEAFF. CDR3 nucleotide sequence: TGTACCAGCAGTTCAGGGGGTAACACTGAAGCTTTCTTT.

This clonotype was observed many times. In DNA, the CDR3 is TGTGCCAGCAGCCAAATTGGGGGGACAGGCTATGGCTACACCTTC. Translating it yields CASSQIGGTGYGYTF. The chain links TRBV3-1 to TRBJ1-2; 8 bases agree with TRBD1. Unmatched junction bases numbered 6, after V lost 2 bases and J lost 4 bases. Germline CDR1 reads LGHDT; CDR2 reads YNNKEL (reference sequence). The CDR3 totals 15 residues.

This clonotype was seen ten or more times. This chain joins TRBV30 and TRBJ2-5; D gene uncertain. The CDR3 has 16 amino acids. Trimming cost V 0 bases and J 5 bases, with 19 bases left between them. CDR1 and CDR2 (germline): GTSNPN, SVGIG (reference sequence). The CDR3 DNA sequence: TGTGCCTGGAGTGTAAAGACGGGCATAAAGAGGGAGACCCAGTACTTC. Protein sequence: CAWSVKTGIKRETQYF.

This clonotype was found a few times. V usage is TRBV6-1 and J usage is TRBJ2-3; no firm D call. CDR1 and CDR2 (germline): MNHNS, SASEGT. The ends were cut back, 2 bases at V and 3 bases at J, with 12 bases in the middle. The CDR3 is 15 residues long. CDR3 protein: CASSERSFDTDTQYF. DNA of the CDR3: TGTGCCAGCAGTGAACGGAGTTTTGATACAGATACGCAGTATTTT.

The chain is built from TRBV10-3 and TRBJ1-1; a possible D gene is TRBD1 (6 bases). The CDR3 contains 11 residues. CDR1 ENHRY and CDR2 SYGVKD come from the germline V gene. V gave up 10 bases and J gave up 7 bases, with 13 bases separating them. The CDR3 DNA reads as TGTGCCAGCCACAGGGATGGTGAAGCTTTCTTT. It specifies CASHRDGEAFF.

This clonotype was counted many times. This chain links TRBV11-2 with TRBJ2-1; D perhaps matches TRBD2 (6 bases). The CDR3 spans 13 residues. Germline V lookup: CDR1 SGHAT, CDR2 FQNNGV. V dropped 10 bases and J dropped 8 bases, with 18 bases sitting between them. CDR3 region: CAIRWRAGHEQFF. CDR3 DNA sequence: TGTGCCATTAGGTGGAGGGCTGGGCATGAGCAGTTCTTC.

This clonotype was detected only a few times. V is TRBV28 and J is TRBJ1-6; D remains ambiguous. Germline V gene sequence: CDR1 MDHEN, CDR2 SYDVKM. V gave up 6 bases and J gave up 9 bases, with 12 bases separating them. The CDR3 length is 13 residues. CDR3 bases: TGTGCCAGCAGCCGGGGTGGGTTTTCACCCCTCCACTTT. Amino acid sequence: CASSRGGFSPLHF.

Turning to this clonotype: An end of the junction does not agree with germline; a read error may underlie this. The rearrangement uses TRBV6-4 and TRBJ1-4; D uncertain. The germline CDR1 and CDR2 sequences are MRHNA and SNTAGT. The CDR3 covers 15 residues. The CDR3 nucleotides are TGTGCCAGCAGTTACTCGACTCTCCCTAATGAAAAACTGTTTTTT. This sequence encodes CASSYSTLPNEKLFF.

This clonotype has ten or more counts. V and J are TRBV15 and TRBJ2-3, with no clear D. Trimming took 0 bases from V and 3 from J, leaving 4 bases between them. The CDR3 contains 13 residues. Germline loops: CDR1 LNHNV, CDR2 YYDKDF (reference sequence). The CDR3 DNA reads as TGTGCCACCAGCAGAGAGGTAACAGATACGCAGTATTTT. This gives the protein CATSREVTDTQYF.

The rearrangement uses TRBV7-9 and TRBJ2-3; D gene uncertain. This CDR3 contains 14 residues. Germline CDR1 is SEHNR and CDR2 is FQNEAQ (reference sequence). Deletions cut 1 base from V and 2 bases from J, with 7 bases between. CDR3 sequence: CASSLGRVTDTQYF. CDR3 bases: TGTGCCAGCAGCTTAGGCAGAGTCACAGATACGCAGTATTTT.

This clonotype was seen ten or more times. The chain combines TRBV20-1 with TRBJ2-5; D is ambiguous. The CDR3 length is 12 residues. Germline V gene sequence: CDR1 DFQATT, CDR2 SNEGSKA (reference sequence). Trimming shortened V by 3 bases and J by 3 bases, and 8 bases separated the two germline ends. Here the CDR3 reads CSASRAEETQYF. CDR3 coding DNA: TGCAGTGCTAGTCGGGCAGAAGAGACCCAGTACTTC.

V and J are TRBV15 and TRBJ1-1; D call uncertain. The V end was cut by 0 bases, the J end by 11 bases, with 13 bases between. CDR3 length equals 13 residues. Germline V lookup: CDR1 LNHNV, CDR2 YYDKDF (reference sequence). DNA for the CDR3: TGTGCCACCAGCAGAGATACGGCGATTGAGGCTTTCTTT. Its translation is CATSRDTAIEAFF.